What follows are 24 T cell receptor beta chains derived from one specimen sequenced in a study of somatic mutations in cytotoxic T cells in rheumatoid arthritis. The repertoire was sequenced with immunoSEQ multiplex PCR; TCRdb's copy has only in-frame clones and lacks some. The top ten hold 7.5% to 10% of the sample, which has about 30,000 clones, 75% to 90% seen once. Sequenced material: CD8+ T cells sorted from blood. Every receptor here comes from an adult with rheumatoid arthritis.

The chain recombines TRBV5-1 with TRBJ1-3; possible D gene TRBD1, 6 bases. Trimming shortened V by 0 bases and J by 4 bases, and 11 bases separated the two germline ends. Germline V gene sequence: CDR1 SGHRS, CDR2 YFSETQ. The CDR3 spans 15 residues. The CDR3 region is CASSLGGPQGNTIYF. CDR3 DNA sequence: TGCGCCAGCAGCTTGGGGGGGCCGCAGGGAAACACCATATATTTT. Full variable domain (remainder filled in from reference TRBV5-1 and TRBJ1-3): KAGVTQTPRYLIKTRGQQVTLSCSPISGHRSVSWYQQTPGQGLQFLFEYFSETQRNKGNFPGRFSGRQFSNSRSEMNVSTLELGDSALYLCASSLGGPQGNTIYFGEGSWLTVV.

The chain employs TRBV9 and TRBJ2-7; 11 nucleotides align to TRBD2. The CDR3 has 17 residues. Unmatched junction bases numbered 9, after V lost 3 bases and J lost 1 base. Germline CDR1 SGDLS, CDR2 YYNGEE. In nucleotides, the CDR3 is TGTGCCAGCAGCGCCTCAACTAGCGGGGGCCGATCCTACGAGCAGTACTTC. This gives the protein CASSASTSGGRSYEQYF.

This sequence joins TRBV28 and TRBJ1-5; D not certain. From germline, CDR1 is MDHEN and CDR2 SYDVKM. This CDR3 has 11 amino acids. The V and J ends lost 3 bases and 11 bases respectively, with 8 bases between them. CDR3: CASSFLLTQHF. CDR3 DNA: TGTGCCAGCAGTTTCCTCCTAACCCAGCATTTT.

CDR3 DNA: TGCAGTGCTCGACTGACAGATACGCAGTATTTT. It encodes CSARLTDTQYF. The rearrangement joins TRBV20-1 to TRBJ2-3, with unresolved D. V was shortened by 5 bases and J by 3 bases, with 6 bases between the two germline ends. The germline V gene has CDR1 DFQATT and CDR2 SNEGSKA (reference sequence). The CDR3 has 11 residues.

This clone was found once. V and J are TRBV13 and TRBJ1-2; D call uncertain. Germline CDR1 reads PRHDT; CDR2 reads FYEKMQ (reference sequence). The CDR3 length is 15 residues. V was pared by 0 bases and J by 8 bases, with 16 bases between. The CDR3 DNA is TGTGCCAGCAGCTTAGGGGGAGTGGGCCTTGAAGGCTACACCTTC. This encodes CASSLGGVGLEGYTF.

The chain recombines TRBV5-4 with TRBJ2-7; 7 nucleotides align to TRBD1. This CDR3 region has 16 residues. Germline lookup yields CDR1 SGHNT and CDR2 YYREEE (reference sequence). The junction had 10 bases not matched to a gene; V was cut back by 4 bases and J by 0 bases. CDR3 loop: CASSPETGSFSYEQYF. The CDR3 DNA reads as TGTGCCAGCAGCCCCGAGACAGGGAGTTTCTCCTACGAGCAGTACTTC. Full variable domain (outside the CDR3, taken from reference TRBV5-4 and TRBJ2-7): ETGVTQSPTHLIKTRGQQVTLRCSSQSGHNTVSWYQQALGQGPQFIFQYYREEENGRGNFPPRFSGLQFPNYSSELNVNALELDDSALYLCASSPETGSFSYEQYFGPGTRLTVT.

The chain links TRBV29-1 to TRBJ2-5, with D tentatively TRBD2 (5 bases). The tail of the sequence fits TRBJ2-7 better, so the J call may be wrong. The CDR3 length is 13 residues. CDR1 is SQVTM, CDR2 ANQGSEA, per germline. For the CDR3, the DNA is TGCAGCGCCAACGGTCGGGATTCCTACGAGCAGTACTTC. Encoded protein: CSANGRDSYEQYF.

This chain connects TRBV28 to TRBJ1-6; D gene unclear. Trimming stripped 6 bases from V and 6 bases from J, with 21 bases between. The CDR3 runs 17 residues. Looked up from germline, CDR1 is MDHEN and CDR2 is SYDVKM. CDR3 loop: CASSHQAGGGGNSPLHF. CDR3 DNA sequence: TGTGCCAGCAGCCACCAGGCAGGAGGTGGCGGTAATTCACCCCTCCACTTT.

The chain links TRBV28 to TRBJ2-7, with D possibly being TRBD2 (5 bases). CDR3 length: 14 residues. In germline, CDR1 is MDHEN, CDR2 SYDVKM. The V end lost 5 bases, the J end lost 5 bases, and 16 bases lay between the germline ends. This CDR3 is CASSPSEEADEQYF. CDR3 DNA: TGTGCCAGCAGTCCGAGCGAGGAAGCGGACGAGCAGTACTTC. The full variable domain, completed using reference TRBV28 and TRBJ2-7, is DVKVTQSSRYLVKRTGEKVFLECVQDMDHENMFWYRQDPGLGLRLIYFSYDVKMKEKGDIPEGYSVSREKKERFSLILESASTNQTSMYLCASSPSEEADEQYFGPGTRLTVT.

The chain carries TRBV4-1 and TRBJ1-2; D is uncertain. Deletions cut 4 bases from V and 5 bases from J, with 17 bases between. The CDR3 loop spans 15 amino acids. Germline CDR1 reads MGHRA; CDR2 reads YSYEKL. The CDR3 sequence: CASSPDVGPGYGYTF. CDR3 DNA: TGCGCCAGCAGCCCCGACGTAGGTCCGGGATATGGCTACACCTTC.

V and J are TRBV7-9 and TRBJ2-7; no firm D call. CDR3 size: 12 residues. Germline CDR1 is SEHNR and CDR2 is FQNEAQ (reference sequence). Trimming stripped 1 base from V and 6 bases from J, with 7 bases between. CDR3 in DNA: TGTGCCAGCAGCTTAGGCCTAAGCGAGCAGTACTTC. This translates into CASSLGLSEQYF.

Here the CDR3 DNA reads TGTGCCAGCAGGAAAGGGACGGTCGCAACTAATGAAAAACTGTTTTTT. It codes for CASRKGTVATNEKLFF. The J gene is TRBJ1-4, the V gene TRBV2; D perhaps matches TRBD1 (5 bases). The CDR3 is 16 amino acids. The V and J ends lost 6 bases and 0 bases respectively, with 14 bases between them. Germline V gene data show CDR1 as SNHLY and CDR2 as FYNNEI. Full variable domain (missing parts from reference TRBV2 and TRBJ1-4): EPEVTQTPSHQVTQMGQEVILRCVPISNHLYFYWYRQILGQKVEFLVSFYNNEISEKSEIFDDQFSVERPDGSNFTLKIRSTKLEDSAMYFCASRKGTVATNEKLFFGSGTQLSVL.

The V and J genes are TRBV7-7 and TRBJ2-7; possibly TRBD1 for D (6 bases). Germline V gene sequence: CDR1 SSHAT, CDR2 FNYEAQ (reference sequence). V lost 5 bases and J 6 bases, leaving 14 bases between the germline ends. This CDR3 comprises 13 residues. The CDR3 nucleotides read TGTGCCAGCAGCCCGAAGGGGGACGGCGAGCAGTACTTC. This encodes CASSPKGDGEQYF.

V gene TRBV27 combines with J gene TRBJ2-2, with 8 bases identical to TRBD1. This CDR3 spans 14 amino acids. V lost 5 bases to trimming and J lost 5 bases; unmatched junction nucleotides: 4. Germline lookup yields CDR1 MNHEY and CDR2 SMNVEV (reference sequence). In nucleotides, the CDR3 is TGTGCCAGCAGTCCCGACAGGGGAACCGGGGAGCTGTTTTTT. As protein: CASSPDRGTGELFF.

The chain recombines TRBV5-1 with TRBJ2-7; D uncertain. In germline, CDR1 is SGHRS, CDR2 YFSETQ. Trimming removed 0 bases from V and 2 bases from J, with 12 bases in between. CDR3 length equals 15 residues. The CDR3 sequence: CASSLAARTTYEQYF. DNA of the CDR3: TGCGCCAGCAGCTTGGCCGCCAGGACCACCTACGAGCAGTACTTC.

The chain couples TRBV14 to TRBJ1-1; D gene unclear. This CDR3 spans 12 amino acids. V was clipped by 2 bases and J by 7 bases, with 8 bases between them. Germline V CDR1 and CDR2: SGHDN, FVKESK. The CDR3 nucleotides are TGTGCCAGCAGCCAATGGGGAGTTGAAGCTTTCTTT. It specifies CASSQWGVEAFF.

The V and J genes are TRBV30 and TRBJ1-5, with D perhaps matching TRBD1 (5 bases). There are 12 residues in the CDR3. V was trimmed by 5 bases and J by 7 bases, leaving 12 bases between them. The germline CDR1 and CDR2 sequences are GTSNPN and SVGIG (reference sequence). Written as DNA, the CDR3 is TGTGCCTGGCAGGGACTTGGACAGCCCCAGCATTTT. This translates into CAWQGLGQPQHF.

As for this clone: At one of its ends the junction is not consistent with the germline gene, which may arise from a read error. The CDR3 here is CASSLGTDTQYF. DNA of the CDR3: TGTGCCAGCAGCCTAGGCACAGATACGCAGTATTTT. The V and J genes are TRBV13 and TRBJ2-3; D gene ambiguous. Per the germline V gene, CDR1 is PRHDT and CDR2 is FYEKMQ (reference sequence). The CDR3 runs to 12 residues.

This chain connects TRBV6-5 to TRBJ2-1; 9 nucleotides agree with TRBD2. Germline V gives CDR1 MNHEY, CDR2 SVGAGI. CDR3 length: 15 amino acids. The ends lost 2 bases at V and 1 base at J; junction bases unmatched: 0. This CDR3 reads CASSYSGRSYNEQFF. The CDR3 DNA follows: TGTGCCAGCAGTTACAGCGGGAGGTCCTACAATGAGCAGTTCTTC.

The gene calls are TRBV5-5 and TRBJ2-1; maybe TRBD1 (6 bases). The CDR3 extends over 15 amino acids. In germline, CDR1 is SGHKS, CDR2 YYEKEE (reference sequence). V was shortened by 4 bases and J by 0 bases, with 11 bases between the two germline ends. The CDR3 DNA follows: TGTGCCAGCAGCCTCGGGACATCCTCCTACAATGAGCAGTTCTTC. Translation gives CASSLGTSSYNEQFF.

V and J are TRBV5-1 and TRBJ1-2; D is undetermined. The V gene's germline CDR1 is SGHRS and CDR2 YFSETQ. CDR3 length: 13 residues. V lost 1 base and J 1 base, leaving 5 bases between the germline ends. The CDR3 region has the DNA TGCGCCAGCAGCTTGAGGGTTAACTATGGCTACACCTTC. It specifies CASSLRVNYGYTF.

The V call is TRBV5-8, the J call TRBJ1-4; 8 bases map to TRBD1. Germline trimming cut 0 bases from V and 6 bases from J; bases unmatched to any gene: 1. Germline loops: CDR1 SGHTS, CDR2 YDEGEE. The CDR3 sequence is 14 residues long. The CDR3 region is CASSLGTGYEKLFF. The CDR3 DNA follows: TGTGCCAGCAGCTTGGGGACAGGGTATGAAAAACTGTTTTTT.

To note about this clone: Other DNA sequences in this specimen translate into the identical CDR3. The chain uses TRBV27 and TRBJ2-1; no clear D. V was shortened by 6 bases and J by 4 bases, with 10 bases between the two germline ends. CDR3 length: 13 residues. The germline V gene has CDR1 MNHEY and CDR2 SMNVEV (reference sequence). CDR3 DNA sequence: TGTGCCAGCAGCCTCCGCCCATACAATGAGCAGTTCTTC. The encoded protein is CASSLRPYNEQFF.

The chain carries TRBV5-6 and TRBJ2-2; the D is unclear. Germline loops: CDR1 SGHDT, CDR2 YYEEEE. The length of the CDR3 is 17 residues. V was pared by 3 bases and J by 4 bases, with 19 bases between. The CDR3 nucleotides read TGTGCCAGCAGCTCCATGCATACTATACAAACCACCGGGGAGCTGTTTTTT. Its translation is CASSSMHTIQTTGELFF.